The 13 T cell receptor beta chains presented below share a single source sample, sequenced in a study of T cells in Graves' hyperthyroidism and ophthalmopathy. Researchers took RNA transcripts and amplified the TCR beta CDR3 regions from them. The TCR CDR3 first-round RT-PCR relied on the HTBI primer set. One entry per CDR3 protein results from TCRdb running MiXCR on the multiplex PCR reads. The table records roughly 570,000 distinct CDR3 sequences, around 42% of them present only once. Material: peripheral blood or thyroid tissue (not recorded which). The source is a woman aged 18-29 years with Graves' hyperthyroidism.

This clonotype was observed at least ten times. The gene calls are TRBV7-2 and TRBJ2-7, with TRBD2 identical over 11 bases. V was pared by 1 base and J by 2 bases, with 4 bases of the junction left unmatched. Germline CDR1 SGHTA, CDR2 FQGNSA. This CDR3 spans 16 amino acids. The CDR3 sequence is CASSLGSGRAAYEQYF. The DNA of the CDR3 is TGTGCCAGCAGCTTAGGTAGCGGGAGGGCCGCCTACGAGCAGTACTTC.

The rearrangement joins TRBV24-1 to TRBJ2-2; either TRBD1 or TRBD2 may supply D (6 bases each). Trimming pared 4 bases from V and 7 bases from J, leaving 21 bases between. Germline V gene data show CDR1 as KGHDR and CDR2 as SFDVKD. The CDR3 covers 17 residues. The DNA of the CDR3 is TGTGCCACCAGTGACCCCGGGGCGGCCGGGGGCAACGGGGAGCTGTTTTTT. Its translation is CATSDPGAAGGNGELFF.

This clonotype was seen at least ten times. The rearrangement joins TRBV29-1 to TRBJ2-3; D is perhaps TRBD2 (5 bases). The CDR3 contains 12 residues. V was pared by 7 bases and J by 2 bases, with 10 bases between. Germline-derived CDR1 and CDR2 are SQVTM and ANQGSEA. The CDR3 spells CSGYGLTDTQYF. The DNA of the CDR3 is TGCAGCGGCTACGGACTCACAGATACGCAGTATTTT.

In this sample, this clonotype turned up once. This chain links TRBV10-2 with TRBJ2-5; 7 bases are shared with TRBD2. This CDR3 is 13 amino acids long. CDR1 and CDR2 from the germline V gene are WSHSY and SAAADI. The junction had 3 bases not matched to a gene; V was cut back by 6 bases and J by 2 bases. The DNA of the CDR3 is TGCGCCAGCAGGGGAGGGGAGCAAGAGACCCAGTACTTC. Its translation: CASRGGEQETQYF.

This clonotype was detected ten times or more. A much larger clone differs from this one at a single base, so this may be a read error. This chain links TRBV4-2 with TRBJ2-7; TRBD2 agrees at 9 bases. The germline CDR1 and CDR2 sequences are LGHNA and YNFKEQ. The CDR3 consists of 15 residues. J gave up 0 bases and V 4 bases, and 4 bases lay outside the gene matches. CDR3 DNA: TGTGCCAGCAGCCGAAATAGCGGGAGCTCCTACGAGCAGTACTTC. This codes for CASSRNSGSSYEQYF.

Details on this clonotype: Likely a read error: the CDR3 ends without its conserved phenylalanine or tryptophan. Because the CDR3's place on the DNA is in doubt, the DNA is left out and the CDR3 is given as listed by TCRdb. The chain is built from TRBV6-1 and TRBJ1-1; TRBD1 is the table's D call and was not checked against the DNA. The CDR3 length equals 8 residues, ends included. Germline CDR1 is MNHNS and CDR2 is SASEGT. CDR3 residues: CASSQPWT.

This clonotype was observed at least ten times. This chain links TRBV29-1 with TRBJ1-2; 8 bases agree with TRBD1. With 5 bases clipped from V and 4 bases from J, the junction kept 6 bases outside the gene matches. CDR3 length equals 13 residues. Looked up from germline, CDR1 is SQVTM and CDR2 is ANQGSEA. The CDR3 loop reads CSVLTGVSYGYTF. The CDR3 DNA sequence: TGCAGCGTTCTGACAGGGGTGTCCTATGGCTACACCTTC.

This chain links TRBV20-1 with TRBJ1-4; D is undetermined. In germline, CDR1 is DFQATT, CDR2 SNEGSKA (reference sequence). CDR3 size: 14 residues. The germline V and J ends were trimmed by 0 bases and 7 bases, with 12 bases remaining between them. This CDR3 reads CSAREASGPEKLFF. CDR3 nucleotides: TGCAGTGCTAGAGAGGCTAGCGGGCCTGAAAAACTGTTTTTT.

V usage is TRBV15 and J usage is TRBJ2-6, with TRBD1 identical over 9 bases. Looked up from germline, CDR1 is LNHNV and CDR2 is YYDKDF (reference sequence). Trimming removed 6 bases from V and 0 bases from J; junction bases left unmatched: 3. The CDR3 runs 16 residues. The CDR3 coding sequence is TGTGCCACCAGGGCGGGACAGGGCTCTGGGGCCAACGTCCTGACTTTC. It encodes CATRAGQGSGANVLTF.

This clonotype was recorded at least ten times. This chain uses TRBV6-5 with TRBJ1-1, with 7 bases identical to TRBD1. Germline V gene data show CDR1 as MNHEY and CDR2 as SVGAGI. The CDR3 covers 15 residues. The junction had 7 bases not matched to a gene; V was cut back by 5 bases and J by 1 base. This CDR3 reads CASSTLDRANTEAFF. In DNA form, the CDR3 reads TGTGCCAGCAGTACTCTCGACAGGGCGAACACTGAAGCTTTCTTT.

The sample holds many counts of this clonotype. This sequence joins TRBV7-9 and TRBJ2-5; 9 bases are a match to TRBD2. Germline CDR1 SEHNR, CDR2 FQNEAQ (reference sequence). The CDR3 consists of 15 residues. V shed 3 bases and J 2 bases; nucleotides not matched to a gene: 4. Here the CDR3 reads CASSLGSGGQETQYF. In nucleotides, the CDR3 is TGTGCCAGCAGCTTGGGGAGCGGGGGGCAAGAGACCCAGTACTTC.

A note on this clonotype: The CDR3 does not end in the conserved phenylalanine or tryptophan, so this is likely a read error. Because the CDR3's place on the DNA is in doubt, the DNA is left out and the CDR3 is given as listed by TCRdb. This chain uses TRBV7-9 with TRBJ2-7; TRBD1, as called in the table, went unchecked against the DNA. Germline values: CDR1 SEHNR, CDR2 FQNEAQ (reference sequence). The CDR3 length equals 12 residues, ends included. CDR3 sequence reads: CASSVWDRGVLT.

This clonotype was counted a few times. This chain connects TRBV19 to TRBJ1-1, with 7 nucleotides matching TRBD1. V was pared by 5 bases and J by 0 bases, with 6 bases of the junction left unmatched. Germline lookup yields CDR1 LNHDA and CDR2 SQIVND (reference sequence). The CDR3 totals 15 residues. CDR3: CASSLSGGLNTEAFF. The CDR3 nucleotides are TGTGCCAGTAGTCTCTCAGGGGGTTTGAACACTGAAGCTTTCTTT.